Here is one TCR beta chain with its context. The antigen is undetermined. T cells were sequenced at a targeted depth of 1 in 200,000 to 1 in 1 million. Clones were read by immunoSEQ multiplex PCR, and TCRdb kept only the in-frame ones, dropping some. Of 130,000 or so clones listed, about 79% are singletons. This specimen belongs to a study of cytotoxic CD8 clonotypes in ibrutinib-treated CLL. Background on the study: Specimens for response were gathered following a median roughly eleven months of therapy, spanning 6 to 36. General observations from the study: At progression, clonality fell back toward baseline after rising at ibrutinib response.

The CDR3 spans 13 residues. Trimming took 8 bases from V and 2 from J, leaving 12 bases between them. The germline CDR1 and CDR2 sequences are MDHEN and SYDVKM. This chain uses TRBV28 with TRBJ2-5; perhaps D is TRBD1 or TRBD2 (5 bases each). Sequences were derived from PBMCs, sampled after 12 months of ibrutinib treatment. This clonotype was sampled from a human donor with chronic lymphocytic leukemia. CDR3 bases: TGTGCCAGCGGGGGAGAACCTCAAGAGACCCAGTACTTC. This encodes CASGGEPQETQYF.